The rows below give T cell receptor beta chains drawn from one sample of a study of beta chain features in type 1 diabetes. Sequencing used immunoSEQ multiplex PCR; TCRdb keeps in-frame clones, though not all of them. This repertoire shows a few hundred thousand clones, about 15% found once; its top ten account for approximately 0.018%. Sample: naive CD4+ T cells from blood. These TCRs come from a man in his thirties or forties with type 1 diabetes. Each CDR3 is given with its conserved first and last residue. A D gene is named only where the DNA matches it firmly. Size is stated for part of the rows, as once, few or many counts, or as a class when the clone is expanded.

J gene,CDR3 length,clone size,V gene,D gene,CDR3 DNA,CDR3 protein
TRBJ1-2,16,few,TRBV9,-,TGTGCCAGCAGCGTAGCCCTTTGGGGGGACGGCTATGGCTACACCTTC,CASSVALWGDGYGYTF
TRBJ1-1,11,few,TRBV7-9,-,TGTGCCAGCAGCTTCGTCGGTGAAGCTTTCTTT,CASSFVGEAFF
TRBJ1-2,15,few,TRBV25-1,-,TGTGCCAGCAGCTGGGCCGGGGGGAAAGACTATGGCTACACCTTC,CASSWAGGKDYGYTF
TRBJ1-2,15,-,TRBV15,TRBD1,TGTGCCACCAGCAGAGATTTCCAGGGGGCTTTGGGCTACACCTTC,CATSRDFQGALGYTF
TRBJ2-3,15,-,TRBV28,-,TGTGCCAGCAGCTTACGGGGGTGGGCCACAGATACGCAGTATTTT,CASSLRGWATDTQYF
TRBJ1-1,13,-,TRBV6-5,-,TGTGCCAGCGGTCCTTTCGACAGCTCTGAAGCTTTCTTT,CASGPFDSSEAFF
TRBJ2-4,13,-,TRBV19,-,TGTGCCAGTAGTCCCGGACAAACGGACATTCAGTACTTC,CASSPGQTDIQYF
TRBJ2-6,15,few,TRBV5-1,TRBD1,TGCGCCAGCAGCCTACAGGGGGACGGGGCCAACGTCCTGACTTTC,CASSLQGDGANVLTF
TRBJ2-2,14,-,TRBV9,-,TGTGCCAGCAGCACCCGACAGAACACCGGGGAGCTGTTTTTT,CASSTRQNTGELFF
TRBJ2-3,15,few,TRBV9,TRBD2,TGTGCCAGCAGCGTAGTAGCGGGCCTCACAGATACGCAGTATTTT,CASSVVAGLTDTQYF
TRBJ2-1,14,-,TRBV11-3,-,TGTGCCAGCAGCTTAGGTAGCAGGGGAAATGAGCAGTTCTTC,CASSLGSRGNEQFF
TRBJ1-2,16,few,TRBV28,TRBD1,TGTGCCAGCAGTTCCCCTGGACAGGGAGGAGGCTATGGCTACACCTTC,CASSSPGQGGGYGYTF
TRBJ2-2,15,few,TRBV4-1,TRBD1,TGCGCCAGCAGCCAAGGGGACAGGGAGTTCGGGGAGCTGTTTTTT,CASSQGDREFGELFF
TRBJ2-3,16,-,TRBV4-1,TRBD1,TGCGCCAGCAGCCAGATCGGACAGGGGCAGGCAGATACGCAGTATTTT,CASSQIGQGQADTQYF
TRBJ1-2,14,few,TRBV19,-,TGTGCCAGTAGTGCAGGACAGCTGATCTATGGCTACACCTTC,CASSAGQLIYGYTF
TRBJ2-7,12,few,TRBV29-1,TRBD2,TGCAGCGTGGGGACTAGCGGTTACGAGCAGTACTTC,CSVGTSGYEQYF
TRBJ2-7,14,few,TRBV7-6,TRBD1,TGTGCCAGCAGCTTGAACAGGGGGTCCTACGAGCAGTACTTC,CASSLNRGSYEQYF
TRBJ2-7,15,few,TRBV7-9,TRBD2,TGTGCCAGCAGCGAAGGGACTAGCGGTTCCTACGAGCAGTACTTC,CASSEGTSGSYEQYF
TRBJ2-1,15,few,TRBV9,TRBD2,TGTGCCAGCAGCCCCTCTAGCGGGGCCTACAATGAGCAGTTCTTC,CASSPSSGAYNEQFF
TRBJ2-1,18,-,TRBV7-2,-,TGTGCCAGCAGCGCACGCAGGGGCGAAAGGCATTTGTGGGATGAGCAGTTCTTC,CASSARRGERHLWDEQFF
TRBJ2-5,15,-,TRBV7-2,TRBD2,TGTGCCAGCAGCTACGGACTAGCGGGAGTAGAGACCCAGTACTTC,CASSYGLAGVETQYF
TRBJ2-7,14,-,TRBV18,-,TGTGCCAGCTCACAGCAGGGGTTACCGTACGAGCAGTACTTC,CASSQQGLPYEQYF
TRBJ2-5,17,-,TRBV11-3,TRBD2,TGTGCCAGCAGCTTCTTCAGCGGGGGCATAAATCAAGAGACCCAGTACTTC,CASSFFSGGINQETQYF
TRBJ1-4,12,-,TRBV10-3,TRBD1,TGTGCCATGGGGACAGGCGGTGAAAAACTGTTTTTT,CAMGTGGEKLFF
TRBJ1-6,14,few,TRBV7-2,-,TGTGCCAGCAGCCCAGCGCTTGTCAATTCACCCCTCCACTTT,CASSPALVNSPLHF
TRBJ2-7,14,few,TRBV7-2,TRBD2,TGTGCCAGCAGACGACTAGCGGGGGGCTACGAGCAGTACTTC,CASRRLAGGYEQYF
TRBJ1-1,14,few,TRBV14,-,TGTGCCAGCAGCCAAGATCAGAGGTATACTGAAGCTTTCTTT,CASSQDQRYTEAFF
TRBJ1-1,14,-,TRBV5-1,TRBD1,TGCGCCAGCAGCTTGGGACCGGGACAGAGTGAAGCTTTCTTT,CASSLGPGQSEAFF
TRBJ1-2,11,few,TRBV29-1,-,TGCAGCGTTTTACAGAACTATGGCTACACCTTC,CSVLQNYGYTF
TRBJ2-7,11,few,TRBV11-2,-,TGTGCCAGCAGTCCGTCCTACGAGCAGTACTTC,CASSPSYEQYF
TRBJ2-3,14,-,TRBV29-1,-,TGCAGCGTCCCAAGGGACTCCCCCACAGATACGCAGTATTTT,CSVPRDSPTDTQYF
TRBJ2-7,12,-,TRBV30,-,TGTGCCTGGAGTGAGAGCGGCTACGAGCAGTACTTC,CAWSESGYEQYF
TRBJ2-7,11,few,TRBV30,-,TGTGCCTGGAGTGAGAGTCCCGAGCAGTACTTC,CAWSESPEQYF
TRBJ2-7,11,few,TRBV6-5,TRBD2,TGTGCCAGTCGGGGGGTTTACGAGCAGTACTTC,CASRGVYEQYF
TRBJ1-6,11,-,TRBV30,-,TGTGCCTGGCTAAGCGTCTCACCCCTCCACTTT,CAWLSVSPLHF
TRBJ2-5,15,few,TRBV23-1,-,TGCGCCAGCTGCCCCCGGGACACCTGCCAAGAGACCCAGTACTTC,CASCPRDTCQETQYF
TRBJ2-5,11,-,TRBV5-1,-,TGCGCCAGCGTAAACCAAGAGACCCAGTACTTC,CASVNQETQYF
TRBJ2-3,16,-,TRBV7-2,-,TGTGCCAGCAGCTTAGAAGGGGGAAGGGGCACAGATACGCAGTATTTT,CASSLEGGRGTDTQYF
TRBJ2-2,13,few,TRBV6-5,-,TGTGCCAGTCAGACAGGATTCACCGGGGAGCTGTTTTTT,CASQTGFTGELFF
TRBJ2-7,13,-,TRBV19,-,TGTGCCAGTAGTATGGCAGGGACCTACGAGCAGTACTTC,CASSMAGTYEQYF
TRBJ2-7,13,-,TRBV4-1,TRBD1,TGCGCCAGCAGCTTAGGACAGGGGGACGAGCAGTACTTC,CASSLGQGDEQYF
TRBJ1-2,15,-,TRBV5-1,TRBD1,TGCGCCAGCAGCTTGGATGGGGACAGGGATCTTGGCTACACCTTC,CASSLDGDRDLGYTF
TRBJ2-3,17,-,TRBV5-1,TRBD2,TGCGCCAGCAGCTTGGTGCGGGGGGGACGTCAGCGGGATACGCAGTATTTT,CASSLVRGGRQRDTQYF
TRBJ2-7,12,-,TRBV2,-,TGTGCCAGCAGGAGAGAGTCCTACGAGCAGTACTTC,CASRRESYEQYF
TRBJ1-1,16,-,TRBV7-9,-,TGTGCCAGCAGATCAAATTACAGGGAGGGGAACACTGAAGCTTTCTTT,CASRSNYREGNTEAFF
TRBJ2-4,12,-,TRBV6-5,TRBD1,TGTGCCAGCAGTTATCGACAGGGGATTCAGTACTTC,CASSYRQGIQYF
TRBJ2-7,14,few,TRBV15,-,TGTGCCACCAGCTGGACTACATCTTCCTACGAGCAGTACTTC,CATSWTTSSYEQYF
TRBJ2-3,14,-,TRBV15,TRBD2,TGTGCCACCAGCAGTGTAGCGGGAGGGGATACGCAGTATTTT,CATSSVAGGDTQYF
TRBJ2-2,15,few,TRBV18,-,TGTGCCAGCTCCATATTCGAGTCCGCGAGCGGGGAGCTGTTTTTT,CASSIFESASGELFF
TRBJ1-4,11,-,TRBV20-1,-,TGCAGTGCTCAGGATAATGAAAAACTGTTTTTT,CSAQDNEKLFF
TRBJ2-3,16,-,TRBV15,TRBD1,TGTGCCACCAGCAGAGACCCAGGGGGCGGCACAGATACGCAGTATTTT,CATSRDPGGGTDTQYF
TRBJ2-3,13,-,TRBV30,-,TGTGCCTGGAGTCGGGGGAGCACAGATACGCAGTATTTT,CAWSRGSTDTQYF
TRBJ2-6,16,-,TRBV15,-,TGTGCCACCAGCAGGGACCGGGGAAGTGGGGCCAACGTCCTGACTTTC,CATSRDRGSGANVLTF
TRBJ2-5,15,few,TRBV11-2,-,TGTGCCAGCAGCTTAGAGGTCAGGGTCCAAGAGACCCAGTACTTC,CASSLEVRVQETQYF
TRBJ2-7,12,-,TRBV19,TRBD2,TGTGCCAGTAGTGAGACTAGCAGCGAGCAGTACTTC,CASSETSSEQYF